A single sample is the source of the 14 T cell receptor beta chains below, sequenced in a study of cytomegalovirus exposure and HLA in healthy donors. The data were produced by immunoSEQ multiplex PCR, yet TCRdb's version contains in-frame clones alone and is incomplete. Altogether some 210,000 clones are present, roughly 87% being singletons, with the ten largest covering approximately 2%. Sequencing was performed on PBMCs. All receptors derive from a woman aged 18-29 years in good health and CMV-seropositive.

The V and J genes are TRBV4-1 and TRBJ1-5; D gene unclear. This CDR3 is built from 15 residues. Trimming pared 1 base from V and 7 bases from J, leaving 14 bases between. The germline gives CDR1 MGHRA, CDR2 YSYEKL. The CDR3 DNA reads as TGCGCCAGCAGCCAAGTCGGCGGGGAGGGCCAGCCCCAGCATTTT. Its protein is CASSQVGGEGQPQHF.

This clone was found a few times. V usage is TRBV2 and J usage is TRBJ1-5, with a weak D call TRBD1 (5 bases). Germline lookup yields CDR1 SNHLY and CDR2 FYNNEI. V lost 3 bases and J lost 0, with 9 bases in between. The CDR3 has 15 residues. CDR3 region: CASSESGYSNQPQHF. For the CDR3, the DNA is TGTGCCAGCAGTGAGTCAGGGTATAGCAATCAGCCCCAGCATTTT.

This chain uses TRBV2 with TRBJ2-7, with TRBD2 matching 8 bases. The ends lost 7 bases at V and 0 bases at J; junction bases unmatched: 5. The CDR3 sequence is 14 residues long. Germline V gives CDR1 SNHLY, CDR2 FYNNEI. CDR3 nucleotides: TGTGCCAGCAATCGCGGGAGGATCTCCTACGAGCAGTACTTC. This gives the protein CASNRGRISYEQYF.

The CDR3 protein is CASSPAGGGGQPQHF. CDR3 DNA: TGTGCCAGCAGCCCGGCGGGAGGGGGAGGGCAGCCCCAGCATTTT. The rearrangement joins TRBV7-2 to TRBJ1-5, with D tentatively TRBD1 (6 bases). V lost 5 bases and J 7 bases, leaving 18 bases between the germline ends. This CDR3 region has 15 residues. CDR1 and CDR2 from the germline V gene are SGHTA and FQGNSA.

The chain employs TRBV27 and TRBJ2-7; possibly TRBD1 for D (6 bases). This CDR3 region has 16 residues. V was clipped by 2 bases and J by 3 bases, with 17 bases between them. In germline, CDR1 is MNHEY, CDR2 SMNVEV (reference sequence). For the CDR3, the DNA is TGTGCCAGCAGTTTAGGGTCCCACAGGGTAGACTACGAGCAGTACTTC. Its protein product is CASSLGSHRVDYEQYF.

The V and J genes are TRBV10-3 and TRBJ2-7, with TRBD2 as a possible D gene (6 bases). Trimming shortened V by 8 bases and J by 3 bases, and 14 bases separated the two germline ends. CDR3 length: 13 residues. Germline CDR1 is ENHRY and CDR2 is SYGVKD. The CDR3 DNA sequence: TGTGCCATCCAGGGCGGGGTAAGCTACGAGCAGTACTTC. Its translation is CAIQGGVSYEQYF.

The V and J genes are TRBV27 and TRBJ1-5; weak D call: TRBD1 (6 bases). The germline CDR1 and CDR2 sequences are MNHEY and SMNVEV (reference sequence). V dropped 6 bases and J dropped 6 bases, with 21 bases sitting between them. The CDR3 consists of 16 residues. The CDR3 DNA is TGTGCCAGCAGGTCCCTGGGCAGGGAAGGGGGTCAGCCCCAGCATTTT. Its translation is CASRSLGREGGQPQHF.

V is TRBV19 and J is TRBJ1-2; 8 nucleotides align to TRBD1. Germline CDR1 LNHDA, CDR2 SQIVND (reference sequence). The V gene end was trimmed by 5 bases and the J gene end by 6 bases; junction bases not matched to a gene: 11. The CDR3 is 15 residues long. DNA of the CDR3: TGTGCCAGTAGTGGGCGGACAGGGAAGATAAATGGCTACACCTTC. This gives the protein CASSGRTGKINGYTF.

The CDR3 sequence is CASSYDYHRTNEQFF. The CDR3 nucleotides read TGTGCCAGCAGTTACGACTACCACCGAACGAATGAGCAGTTCTTC. J is TRBJ2-1 and V is TRBV6-5, with D maybe TRBD2 (5 bases). V lost 2 bases to trimming and J lost 7 bases, with 15 bases between them. Germline lookup yields CDR1 MNHEY and CDR2 SVGAGI. CDR3 size: 15 residues.

The rearrangement uses TRBV21-1 and TRBJ2-4; the table calls TRBD2, which could not be checked here. TRBV21-1 is designated a pseudogene. This CDR3 comprises 12 residues. Here the CDR3 reads CASSSEGSIQYF. DNA of the CDR3: TGTGCCAGCAGCTCAGAAGGGAGCATTCAGTACTTC.

V and J are TRBV6-6 and TRBJ1-5; TRBD1 might be the D (6 bases). The V and J ends lost 2 bases and 6 bases respectively, with 17 bases between them. CDR3 length: 16 residues. CDR1 is MNHNY and CDR2 is SVGAGI in the germline V gene (reference sequence). CDR3 DNA: TGTGCCAGCAGTTACATTAACAGGGCTGGCGGTCAGCCCCAGCATTTT. Translated, it gives CASSYINRAGGQPQHF.

The chain joins TRBV11-2 to TRBJ2-1; 12 bases are shared with TRBD2. Trimming took 5 bases from V and 0 from J; bases not matched to a gene: 8. Germline V gene sequence: CDR1 SGHAT, CDR2 FQNNGV. The CDR3 covers 18 residues. The chain's CDR3 is CASSGLAGPKSSYNEQFF. For the CDR3, the DNA is TGTGCCAGCAGCGGACTAGCGGGACCGAAAAGCTCCTACAATGAGCAGTTCTTC.

The chain joins TRBV7-9 to TRBJ1-5; D call uncertain. This CDR3 contains 13 residues. The ends were cut back, 6 bases at V and 6 bases at J, with 12 bases in the middle. Germline CDR1 is SEHNR and CDR2 is FQNEAQ (reference sequence). CDR3 bases: TGTGCCAGCAGTATAGCGGTGAGTCAGCCCCAGCATTTT. Residues: CASSIAVSQPQHF.

CDR3: CASSEVRELNTEAFF. The CDR3 DNA reads as TGTGCCAGCAGCGAAGTTCGGGAACTGAACACTGAAGCTTTCTTT. The rearrangement joins TRBV13 to TRBJ1-1; D ambiguous. Germline V CDR1 and CDR2: PRHDT, FYEKMQ (reference sequence). V lost 5 bases and J 0 bases, leaving 13 bases between the germline ends. The CDR3 covers 15 residues.